The 15 T cell receptor beta chains given below trace back to one sample, sequenced in a study of T cells expressing NK-cell markers. Each CDR3 protein gets one entry in TCRdb, which reprocessed the 5' RACE reads and gives no DNA. This table lists around 260,000 distinct CDR3 sequences. Sequencing used blood T cells: a sorted CD56 or NKG2C T cell subset, CD4+ or CD8+ T cells, or bulk PBMC T cells (not recorded which). The receptors were sampled from a woman between 18 and 70 years old in good health.

The chain carries TRBV7-2 and TRBJ1-5; the D gene TCRdb calls, TRBD1, cannot be checked with no DNA. There are 15 residues in the CDR3. The V gene's germline CDR1 is SGHTA and CDR2 FQGNSA. The CDR3 sequence: CASSLHPGQGQPQHF. Full variable domain (outside the CDR3, taken from reference TRBV7-2 and TRBJ1-5): GAGVSQSPSNKVTEKGKDVELRCDPISGHTALYWYRQSLGQGLEFLIYFQGNSAPDKSGLPSDRFSAERTGGSVSTLTIQRTQQEDSAVYLCASSLHPGQGQPQHFGDGTRLSIL.

The CDR3: CASSTSGVSYEQYF. The chain has TRBV18 and TRBJ2-7; TCRdb calls TRBD2, which cannot be checked without DNA. This CDR3 has 14 amino acids. The germline V gene has CDR1 KGHSH and CDR2 LQKENI. The entire variable domain, with the rest obtained from reference TRBV18 and TRBJ2-7, is as follows: NAGVMQNPRHLVRRRGQEARLRCSPMKGHSHVYWYRQLPEEGLKFMVYLQKENIIDESGMPKERFSAEFPKEGPSILRIQQVVRGDSAAYFCASSTSGVSYEQYFGPGTRLTVT.

The gene calls are TRBV10-3 and TRBJ2-1; TCRdb selects TRBD1, and the lack of DNA leaves this call unchecked. Germline CDR1 ENHRY, CDR2 SYGVKD. The CDR3 loop spans 12 amino acids. CDR3 protein: CAIRSDMDVPFF.

This sequence joins TRBV2 and TRBJ1-1; TCRdb returns TRBD1, unconfirmable since there is no DNA. The CDR3 totals 15 residues. Germline values: CDR1 SNHLY, CDR2 FYNNEI. The CDR3: CASREGRGPWGEAFF.

J is TRBJ2-1 and V is TRBV7-6; TCRdb selects TRBD2, and the lack of DNA leaves this call unchecked. Germline V gene lookup returns CDR1 SGHVS and CDR2 FNYEAQ. CDR3 length: 15 residues. The CDR3: CASSLRASGNNEQFF.

The chain carries TRBV27 and TRBJ2-3; without DNA, the TCRdb call of TRBD2 cannot be checked. CDR3 size: 14 residues. The germline V gene has CDR1 MNHEY and CDR2 SMNVEV (reference sequence). CDR3 region: CASSTSTAVLSKYF.

This chain joins TRBV19 and TRBJ2-1; without DNA, the TCRdb call of TRBD2 cannot be checked. The germline V gene encodes CDR1 LNHDA and CDR2 SQIVND (reference sequence). The length of the CDR3 is 13 residues. This CDR3 reads CASSIGETNEQFF.

The chain couples TRBV5-6 to TRBJ2-2; TCRdb reports TRBD2, a call that lacks DNA to check it against. Germline CDR1 SGHDT, CDR2 YYEEEE. The CDR3 runs 16 residues. The CDR3 here is CASSLRGLVNKGELFF.

This chain connects TRBV20-1 to TRBJ1-2; no DNA is available, so the TRBD1 call from TCRdb remains unchecked. The germline V gene has CDR1 DFQATT and CDR2 SNEGSKA (reference sequence). The CDR3 runs 16 residues. The CDR3 is CSALGQGWRTNYGYTF.

The rearrangement uses TRBV11-2 and TRBJ1-2; TCRdb proposes TRBD1, but this gene call is untestable without DNA. Germline-derived CDR1 and CDR2 are SGHAT and FQNNGV. The CDR3 spans 15 residues. CDR3 residues: CASSALRDNNYGYTF.

This chain connects TRBV7-2 to TRBJ1-1. This CDR3 contains 14 residues. CDR1 SGHTA and CDR2 FQGNSA come from the germline V gene. The chain's CDR3 is CASSQTVLGTEAFF.

The chain combines TRBV7-3 with TRBJ2-2; the TCRdb call, TRBD2, lacks DNA for checking. Germline CDR1 is SGHTA and CDR2 is FQGTGA. The CDR3 length is 14 residues. This chain's CDR3 is CASKSPGNTGELFF. Full variable domain (remainder filled in from reference TRBV7-3 and TRBJ2-2): GAGVSQTPSNKVTEKGKYVELRCDPISGHTALYWYRQSLGQGPEFLIYFQGTGAADDSGLPNDRFFAVRPEGSVSTLKIQRTERGDSAVYLCASKSPGNTGELFFGEGSRLTVL.

The rearrangement links TRBV18 to TRBJ2-3. CDR3 length equals 15 residues. Germline V lookup: CDR1 KGHSH, CDR2 LQKENI. The CDR3 reads CASSAVNGRTDTQYF.

By frequency, this clonotype is medium-sized. This sequence joins TRBV5-1 and TRBJ2-3; TCRdb's D call, TRBD1, is unchecked because there is no DNA. This CDR3 is 11 amino acids long. The germline V gene has CDR1 SGHRS and CDR2 YFSETQ. CDR3 protein: CASRDWDTQYF.

V and J are TRBV7-2 and TRBJ1-5; TCRdb's D call of TRBD1 is untestable without DNA. The CDR3 runs 16 residues. Germline V gene lookup returns CDR1 SGHTA and CDR2 FQGNSA. The CDR3 spells CASSSGQGNSNQPQHF.